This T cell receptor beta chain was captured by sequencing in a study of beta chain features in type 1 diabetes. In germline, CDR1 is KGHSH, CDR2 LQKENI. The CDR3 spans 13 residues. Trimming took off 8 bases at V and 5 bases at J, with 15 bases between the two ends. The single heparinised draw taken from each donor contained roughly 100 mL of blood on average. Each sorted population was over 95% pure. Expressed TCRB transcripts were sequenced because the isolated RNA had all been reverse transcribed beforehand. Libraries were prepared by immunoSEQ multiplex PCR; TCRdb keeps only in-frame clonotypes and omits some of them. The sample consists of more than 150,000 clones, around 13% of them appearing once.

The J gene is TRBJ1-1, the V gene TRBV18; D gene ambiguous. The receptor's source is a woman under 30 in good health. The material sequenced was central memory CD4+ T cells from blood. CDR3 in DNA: TGTGCCAGCCTCGCCGGGTCGGATACTGAAGCTTTCTTT. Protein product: CASLAGSDTEAFF.